This entry concerns a single T cell receptor beta chain. The antigen is not known. This sample stems from a study of T cell responses to AZD1222 COVID-19 vaccine. Germline V gene data show CDR1 as PRHDT and CDR2 as FYEKMQ (reference sequence). Trimming cost V 0 bases and J 8 bases, with 10 bases left between them. The CDR3 sequence is 14 residues long. The study's findings and limits: Only a handful of AZD1222 recipients were seropositive at baseline. Targeting of unmutated variant regions was reportedly seen in nearly half of spike-specific TCRs. Donor demographics were predominantly white British with a female majority; clonal diversity may be underestimated.

Some clones are missing from TCRdb's copy, which holds only in-frame ones; the method was immunoSEQ multiplex PCR. Counted here are 100,000 to 150,000 clones, about nine tenths occurring once; the ten biggest clones make up approximately 4%. This TCR was recovered from an adult in good health. This rearrangement joins TRBV13 to TRBJ1-4, with D tentatively TRBD1 (6 bases). This sample comprised peripheral blood, obtained on day 0 of AZD1222 vaccination. CDR3 loop: CASSLGGGREKLFF. The CDR3 DNA reads as TGTGCCAGCAGCTTAGGAGGGGGGCGAGAAAAACTGTTTTTT.